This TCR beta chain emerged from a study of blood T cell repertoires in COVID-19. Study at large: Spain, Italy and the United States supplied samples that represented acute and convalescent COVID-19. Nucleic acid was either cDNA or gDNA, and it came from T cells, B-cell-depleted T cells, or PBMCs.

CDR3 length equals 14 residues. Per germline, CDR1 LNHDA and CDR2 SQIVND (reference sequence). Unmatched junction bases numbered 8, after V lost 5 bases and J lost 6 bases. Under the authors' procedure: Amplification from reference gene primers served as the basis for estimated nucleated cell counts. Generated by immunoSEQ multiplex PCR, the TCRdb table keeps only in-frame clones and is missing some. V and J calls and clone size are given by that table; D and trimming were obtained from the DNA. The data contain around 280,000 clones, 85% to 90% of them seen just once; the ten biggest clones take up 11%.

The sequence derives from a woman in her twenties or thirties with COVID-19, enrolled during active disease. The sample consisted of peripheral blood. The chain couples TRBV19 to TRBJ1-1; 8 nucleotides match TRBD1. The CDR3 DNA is TGTGCCAGTAGTCTCTGGACAGGGCGCGCTGAAGCTTTCTTT. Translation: CASSLWTGRAEAFF.